The T cell receptor beta chain under discussion was sequenced for a study of T cells in Graves' hyperthyroidism and ophthalmopathy. This clonotype was seen a single time. CDR1 and CDR2 (germline): SGHTA, FQGNSA. The V gene end was trimmed by 7 bases and the J gene end by 5 bases; junction bases not matched to a gene: 11. The CDR3 loop spans 15 amino acids. Authors of the study amplified TCR beta CDR3 regions from RNA transcripts. Primed by the HTBI set, a first-round RT-PCR was run on the TCR CDR3. TCRdb re-called the multiplex PCR reads with MiXCR, one entry per CDR3 protein. Among hundreds of thousands of distinct CDR3 sequences listed, 40% to 55% were seen once.

The sequencing sample was made of peripheral blood or thyroid tissue (not recorded which). The receptor comes from a woman aged 18 to 35 with Graves' hyperthyroidism. The rearrangement uses TRBV7-2 and TRBJ2-5, with TRBD1 identical over 9 bases. The CDR3 DNA reads TGTGCCAGCACCCCCTATGGCGGGACAGGGGAGACCCAGTACTTC. Translation: CASTPYGGTGETQYF.